This T cell receptor (beta chain) was observed in a study of shared clonotypes between healthy human individuals. Overall study context: Each donor's CD4 naive and CD4 memory cells filled three plates apiece, CD8 naive two, and CD8 memory one. Overall study results and limits: Non-shared clonotypes had lower generation probabilities than clonotypes shared by all four sorted-subset donors.

Per the authors' pipeline: Junction-only sequences without quality scores were provided by ImmunoSEQ, so filtering was different. Sequenced by immunoSEQ multiplex PCR; TCRdb stores in-frame clones only, minus some. Clonal size and the V and J genes are those of that table, whereas D and trimming came from the DNA. The sample lists 2 million to 2.5 million clones, under 97% seen once, with roughly 0.13% in the top ten. The V end was cut by 0 bases, the J end by 0 bases, with 15 bases between. The V gene's germline CDR1 is LNHNV and CDR2 YYDKDF (reference sequence). The CDR3 sequence is 19 residues long. As regards this clone: Its specificity is not known.

Donors, without exception, were Caucasian adults residing in Nashville, Tennessee. The V and J genes are TRBV15 and TRBJ1-6; weak D call: TRBD1 (5 bases). Sequencing used naive CD4+ T cells sorted from blood. Subset here: CD45RA+ positively selected. This TCR came from a man between 18 and 35 years old in good health. The CDR3 is CATSRDRPGRSSYNSPLHF. CDR3 nucleotides: TGTGCCACCAGCAGAGATCGTCCAGGGAGGAGCTCCTATAATTCACCCCTCCACTTT.